The sequence of this T cell receptor (beta chain) was determined in a study of T cell responses to AZD1222 COVID-19 vaccine. TCRdb keeps only in-frame clones here, not all; method: immunoSEQ multiplex PCR. The sample lists 95,000 to 150,000 clones, 85% to 95% occurring once. In its sample, this clone was seen once. Germline CDR1 MRHNA, CDR2 SNTAGT. This CDR3 region has 19 residues. V lost 2 bases and J lost 2; bases outside the gene matches: 12. The TCR was taken from an adult in good health. The starting material was peripheral blood, obtained on day 0 of AZD1222 vaccination. The V call is TRBV6-4, the J call TRBJ2-6, with TRBD1 matching 7 bases. CDR3 in DNA: TGTGCCAGCAGTGACGCGACAGGGCCCGTCATTCCTGGGGCCAACGTCCTGACTTTC. Encoded protein: CASSDATGPVIPGANVLTF.